Below, 13 T cell receptor beta chains from the same sample are listed, as sequenced in a study of OX40 agonist ivuxolimab in advanced cancers. Using immunoSEQ multiplex PCR, the repertoire was profiled, and TCRdb retains in-frame clones only, with some absent. The table has about 69,000 clones, 90% seen once. Sequences were derived from CD4+ or CD8+ T cells sorted from blood, sampled in a trial of the OX40 agonist ivuxolimab. These TCRs come from an adult with an advanced solid tumor such as melanoma, head and neck, liver or kidney cancer.

This clone appeared once. The chain is built from TRBV29-1 and TRBJ1-5; 8 bases are shared with TRBD1. The CDR3 consists of 14 residues. V lost 6 bases to trimming and J lost 2 bases; unmatched junction nucleotides: 6. Germline V CDR1 and CDR2: SQVTM, ANQGSEA. The CDR3 reads CSVTAGGGNQPQHF. In DNA form, the CDR3 reads TGCAGCGTCACCGCAGGGGGCGGCAATCAGCCCCAGCATTTT.

The chain links TRBV2 to TRBJ2-3; D assignment may be TRBD1 or TRBD2 (5 bases each). Germline V gives CDR1 SNHLY, CDR2 FYNNEI. V lost 3 bases and J 4 bases, leaving 14 bases between the germline ends. The CDR3 runs to 15 residues. CDR3 region: CASSDLRGRADTQYF. The CDR3 nucleotides read TGTGCCAGCAGTGATCTTCGGGGACGGGCAGATACGCAGTATTTT.

The rearrangement links TRBV11-2 to TRBJ2-5; D possibly matches TRBD1 or TRBD2 (5 bases each). The CDR3 sequence is 14 residues long. CDR1 SGHAT and CDR2 FQNNGV come from the germline V gene. V lost 6 bases to trimming and J lost 4 bases, with 15 bases between them. As DNA, the CDR3 is TGTGCCAGCAGTCAAGGGACCACCCGAGAGACCCAGTACTTC. It translates to CASSQGTTRETQYF.

This clone appeared a few times. The genes are TRBV7-3 and TRBJ2-7; no clear D gene. Trimming removed 3 bases at V and 2 bases at J, with 8 bases between. The CDR3 length is 13 residues. Germline CDR1 reads SGHTA; CDR2 reads FQGTGA. The CDR3 loop is CASSLAPAYEQYF. The CDR3 DNA sequence: TGTGCCAGCAGCTTGGCGCCAGCCTACGAGCAGTACTTC.

The chain recombines TRBV7-2 with TRBJ1-4; no reliable D call. The V gene's germline CDR1 is SGHTA and CDR2 FQGNSA. CDR3 length equals 11 residues. Between the trimmed V and J ends, which lost 5 bases and 8 bases, there was a span of 6 bases. CDR3 sequence (DNA): TGTGCCAGCAGCGAACAAGAAAAACTGTTTTTT. Protein: CASSEQEKLFF.

This rearrangement joins TRBV6-5 to TRBJ2-2, with unresolved D. Germline V gives CDR1 MNHEY, CDR2 SVGAGI. CDR3 length: 15 residues. The V end was cut by 6 bases, the J end by 7 bases, with 18 bases between. CDR3 nucleotide sequence: TGTGCCAGCAGCGATACGAATAGTGTTCTCGGGGAGCTGTTTTTT. Its protein product is CASSDTNSVLGELFF.

The V and J genes are TRBV5-4 and TRBJ2-1, with TRBD2 matching 11 bases. The germline CDR1 and CDR2 sequences are SGHNT and YYREEE (reference sequence). This CDR3 has 15 residues. V was pared by 7 bases and J by 5 bases, with 8 bases of the junction left unmatched. The CDR3 bases are TGTGCCAGCTGCACTAGCGGGAGACCCGACAATGAGCAGTTCTTC. It yields the protein CASCTSGRPDNEQFF. Drawing the rest from reference TRBV5-4 and TRBJ2-1, the complete variable domain is ETGVTQSPTHLIKTRGQQVTLRCSSQSGHNTVSWYQQALGQGPQFIFQYYREEENGRGNFPPRFSGLQFPNYSSELNVNALELDDSALYLCASCTSGRPDNEQFFGPGTRLTVL.

The gene calls are TRBV5-1 and TRBJ2-2; 9 bases agree with TRBD2. The length of the CDR3 is 15 residues. V lost 4 bases to trimming and J lost 7 bases; unmatched junction nucleotides: 8. The germline V gene has CDR1 SGHRS and CDR2 YFSETQ. Here the CDR3 DNA reads TGCGCCAGCAGCAAATTAGCGGGAGCGATCGGGGAGCTGTTTTTT. Translating it yields CASSKLAGAIGELFF.

The chain has TRBV6-6 and TRBJ1-2; D possibly corresponds to TRBD1 (5 bases). Trimming shortened V by 10 bases and J by 8 bases, and 20 bases separated the two germline ends. The CDR3 sequence is 13 residues long. The germline CDR1 and CDR2 sequences are MNHNY and SVGAGI (reference sequence). This chain's CDR3 is CATTPGFSRGYTF. In DNA form, the CDR3 reads TGTGCCACCACTCCAGGGTTCAGTCGGGGCTACACCTTC.

The chain couples TRBV6-5 to TRBJ2-5; 11 bases agree with TRBD2. The CDR3 sequence is 15 residues long. From germline, CDR1 is MNHEY and CDR2 SVGAGI. After removal of 6 bases from V and 4 bases from J, the junction contained 7 bases not matched to a gene. CDR3 loop: CASSNGLAGPETQYF. The CDR3 DNA follows: TGTGCCAGCAGCAACGGACTAGCGGGCCCAGAGACCCAGTACTTC.

This clone was found once. V is TRBV19 and J is TRBJ2-6; 7 bases match TRBD1. Germline values: CDR1 LNHDA, CDR2 SQIVND (reference sequence). V dropped 4 bases and J dropped 4; count of bases not matched to a gene: 7. CDR3 length: 16 residues. The CDR3, as DNA: TGTGCCAGTAGTACCGGCACAGGGGTCGGGGCCAACGTCCTGACTTTC. This gives the protein CASSTGTGVGANVLTF. The full variable domain, its missing parts supplied by reference TRBV19 and TRBJ2-6, is DGGITQSPKYLFRKEGQNVTLSCEQNLNHDAMYWYRQDPGQGLRLIYYSQIVNDFQKGDIAEGYSVSREKKESFPLTVTSAQKNPTAFYLCASSTGTGVGANVLTFGAGSRLTVL.

J is TRBJ2-3 and V is TRBV6-5, with 7 bases identical to TRBD1. After removal of 6 bases from V and 3 bases from J, the junction contained 9 bases not matched to a gene. The CDR3 runs 15 residues. Germline-derived CDR1 and CDR2 are MNHEY and SVGAGI. The CDR3 DNA reads TGTGCCAGCAGCCCCGACAGGGTTAGAACAGATACGCAGTATTTT. The encoded protein is CASSPDRVRTDTQYF.

The genes are TRBV13 and TRBJ1-3; unclear D gene. V lost 5 bases to trimming and J lost 0 bases, with 11 bases between them. CDR1 is PRHDT and CDR2 is FYEKMQ in the germline V gene (reference sequence). The CDR3 is 15 amino acids. CDR3 region: CASSRYQNSGNTIYF. The CDR3 region has the DNA TGTGCCAGCAGCCGCTACCAGAACTCTGGAAACACCATATATTTT.